This TCR beta chain was observed in a study of T-cell memory formation after mild COVID-19. Background on the study: Largely donor-specific TCR clusters were found.

Trimming cost V 0 bases and J 8 bases, with 8 bases left between them. This CDR3 is built from 12 residues. In germline, CDR1 is SGHAT, CDR2 FQNNGV. TCRdb re-derived calls from the 5' RACE reads in MiXCR, one entry per CDR3 protein. The sample includes roughly 130,000 distinct CDR3 sequences, about 6% of them seen just once. This clonotype turned up a few times. Input material: PBMCs or a T cell subset sorted from them (not recorded which). The clonotype comes from an adult woman who had mild COVID-19 (a few samples of this study predate the infection). Cell type and time point are not known. The chain has TRBV11-2 and TRBJ2-7; D is uncertain. CDR3 nucleotide sequence: TGTGCCAGCAGCTTAGACCTACCGCAGCAGTACTTC. It yields the protein CASSLDLPQQYF.